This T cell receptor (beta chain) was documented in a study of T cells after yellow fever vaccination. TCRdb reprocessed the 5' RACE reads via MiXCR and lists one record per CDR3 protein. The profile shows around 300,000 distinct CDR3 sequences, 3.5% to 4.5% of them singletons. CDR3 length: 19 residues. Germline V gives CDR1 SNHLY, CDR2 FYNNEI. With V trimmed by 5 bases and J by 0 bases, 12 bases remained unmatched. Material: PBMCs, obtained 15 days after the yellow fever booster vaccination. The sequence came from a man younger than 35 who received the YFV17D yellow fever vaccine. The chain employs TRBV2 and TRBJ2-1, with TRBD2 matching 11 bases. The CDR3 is CASSNSGTSGSFSYNEQFF. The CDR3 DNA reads TGTGCCAGCAGTAACTCCGGGACTAGCGGCAGCTTCTCCTACAATGAGCAGTTCTTC.